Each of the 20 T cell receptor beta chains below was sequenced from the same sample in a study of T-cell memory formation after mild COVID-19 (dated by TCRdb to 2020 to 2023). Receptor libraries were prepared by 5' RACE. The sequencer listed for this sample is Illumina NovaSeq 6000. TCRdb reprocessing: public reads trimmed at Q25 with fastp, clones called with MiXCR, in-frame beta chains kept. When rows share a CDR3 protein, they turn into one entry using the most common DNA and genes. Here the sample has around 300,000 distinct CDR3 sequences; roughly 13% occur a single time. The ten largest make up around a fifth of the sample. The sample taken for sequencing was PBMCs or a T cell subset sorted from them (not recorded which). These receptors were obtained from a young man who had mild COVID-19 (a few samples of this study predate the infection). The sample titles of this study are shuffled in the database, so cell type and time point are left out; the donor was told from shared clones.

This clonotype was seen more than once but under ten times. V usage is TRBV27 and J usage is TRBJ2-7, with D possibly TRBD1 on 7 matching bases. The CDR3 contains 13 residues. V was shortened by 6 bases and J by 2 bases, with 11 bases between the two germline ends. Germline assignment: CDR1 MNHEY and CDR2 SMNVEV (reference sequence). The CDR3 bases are TGTGCCAGCAGCGGGGGACAGCCCTACGAGCAGTACTTC. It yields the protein CASSGGQPYEQYF.

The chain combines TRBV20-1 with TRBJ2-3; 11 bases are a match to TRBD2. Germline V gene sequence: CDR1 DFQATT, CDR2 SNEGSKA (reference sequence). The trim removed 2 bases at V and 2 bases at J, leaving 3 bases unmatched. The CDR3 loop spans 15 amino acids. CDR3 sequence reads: CSARRLAGHTDTQYF. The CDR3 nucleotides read TGCAGTGCTAGACGACTAGCGGGGCACACAGATACGCAGTATTTT.

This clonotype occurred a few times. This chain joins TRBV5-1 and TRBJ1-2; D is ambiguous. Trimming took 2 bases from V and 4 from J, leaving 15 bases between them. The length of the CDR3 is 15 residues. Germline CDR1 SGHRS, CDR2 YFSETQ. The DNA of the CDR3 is TGCGCCAGCAGCTTCCTGACGGCTACTGTCTATGGCTACACCTTC. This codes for CASSFLTATVYGYTF. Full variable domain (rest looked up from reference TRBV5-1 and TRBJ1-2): KAGVTQTPRYLIKTRGQQVTLSCSPISGHRSVSWYQQTPGQGLQFLFEYFSETQRNKGNFPGRFSGRQFSNSRSEMNVSTLELGDSALYLCASSFLTATVYGYTFGSGTRLTVV.

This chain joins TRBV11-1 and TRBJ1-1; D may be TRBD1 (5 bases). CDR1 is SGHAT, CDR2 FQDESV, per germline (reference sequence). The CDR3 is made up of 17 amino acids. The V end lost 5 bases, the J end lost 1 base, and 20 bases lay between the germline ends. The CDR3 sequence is CASSLWGGLRKNTEAFF. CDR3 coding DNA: TGTGCCAGCAGCCTCTGGGGGGGTCTTCGTAAGAACACTGAAGCTTTCTTT.

The CDR3 region is CASSPLSTNTEAFF. The CDR3 coding sequence is TGTGCCAGCTCACCACTGTCAACGAACACTGAAGCTTTCTTT. The chain has TRBV18 and TRBJ1-1; no definite D call. This CDR3 has 14 residues. Trimming pared 1 base from V and 1 base from J, leaving 7 bases between. CDR1 is KGHSH and CDR2 is LQKENI in the germline V gene.

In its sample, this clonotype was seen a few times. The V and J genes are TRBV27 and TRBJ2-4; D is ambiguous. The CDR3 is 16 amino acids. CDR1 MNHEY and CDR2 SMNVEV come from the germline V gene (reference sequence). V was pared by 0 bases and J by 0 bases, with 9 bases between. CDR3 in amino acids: CASSLSFGLAKNIQYF. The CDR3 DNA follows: TGTGCCAGCAGTTTATCGTTCGGTCTAGCCAAAAACATTCAGTACTTC.

As DNA, the CDR3 is TGTGCCAGCAGCTTAGTAGCTTATGAGCAGTTCTTC. It translates to CASSLVAYEQFF. The chain combines TRBV13 with TRBJ2-1; unclear D gene. CDR3 length: 12 amino acids. The V end was cut by 1 base, the J end by 8 bases, with 6 bases between. Germline values: CDR1 PRHDT, CDR2 FYEKMQ (reference sequence).

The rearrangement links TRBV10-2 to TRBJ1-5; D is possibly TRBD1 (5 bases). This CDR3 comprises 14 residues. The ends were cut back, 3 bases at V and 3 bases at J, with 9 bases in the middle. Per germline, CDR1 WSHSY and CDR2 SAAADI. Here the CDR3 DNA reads TGCGCCAGCAGTGACAGGGTGCCCAATCAGCCCCAGCATTTT. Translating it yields CASSDRVPNQPQHF.

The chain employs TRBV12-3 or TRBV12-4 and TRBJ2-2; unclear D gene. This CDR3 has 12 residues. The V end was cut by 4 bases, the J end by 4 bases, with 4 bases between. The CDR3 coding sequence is TGTGCCAGCAGTTGGAGCACCGGGGAGCTGTTTTTT. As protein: CASSWSTGELFF.

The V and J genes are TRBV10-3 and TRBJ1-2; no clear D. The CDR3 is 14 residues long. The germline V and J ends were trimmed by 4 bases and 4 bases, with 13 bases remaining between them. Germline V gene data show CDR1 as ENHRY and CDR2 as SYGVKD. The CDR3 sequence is CAISAMEGAYGYTF. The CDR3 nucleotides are TGTGCCATCAGTGCAATGGAGGGAGCCTATGGCTACACCTTC.

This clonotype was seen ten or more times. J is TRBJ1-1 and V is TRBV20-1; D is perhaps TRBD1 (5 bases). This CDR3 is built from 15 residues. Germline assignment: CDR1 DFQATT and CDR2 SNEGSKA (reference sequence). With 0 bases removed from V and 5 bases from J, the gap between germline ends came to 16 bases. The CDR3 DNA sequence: TGCAGTGCTAGAGATCCGGCGGGGGAGGGGACTGAAGCTTTCTTT. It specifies CSARDPAGEGTEAFF.

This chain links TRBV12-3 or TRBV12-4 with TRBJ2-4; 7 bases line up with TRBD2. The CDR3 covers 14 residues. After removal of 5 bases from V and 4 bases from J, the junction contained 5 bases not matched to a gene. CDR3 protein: CASSREVGKNIQYF. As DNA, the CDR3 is TGTGCCAGCAGTCGGGAGGTGGGGAAAAACATTCAGTACTTC.

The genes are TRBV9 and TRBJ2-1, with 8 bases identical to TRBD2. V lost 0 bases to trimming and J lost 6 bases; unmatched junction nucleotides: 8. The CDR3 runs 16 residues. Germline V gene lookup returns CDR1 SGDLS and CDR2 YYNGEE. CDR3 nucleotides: TGTGCCAGCAGCGTAGCTCCGCGGGGGGACGGCAATGAGCAGTTCTTC. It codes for CASSVAPRGDGNEQFF.

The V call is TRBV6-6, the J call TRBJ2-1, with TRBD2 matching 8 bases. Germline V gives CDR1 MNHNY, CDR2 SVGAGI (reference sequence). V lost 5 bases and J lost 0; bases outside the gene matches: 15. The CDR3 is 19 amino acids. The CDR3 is CASSPYRGAGGSSYNEQFF. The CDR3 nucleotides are TGTGCCAGCAGTCCATACCGTGGTGCGGGGGGCAGCTCCTACAATGAGCAGTTCTTC.

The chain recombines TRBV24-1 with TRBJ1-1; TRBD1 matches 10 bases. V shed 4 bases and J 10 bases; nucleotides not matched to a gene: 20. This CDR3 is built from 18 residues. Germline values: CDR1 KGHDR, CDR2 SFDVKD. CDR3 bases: TGTGCCACCAGTGACAAGAGACAGGGGGCGTATTTGGATCTGGGAGCTTTCTTT. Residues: CATSDKRQGAYLDLGAFF.

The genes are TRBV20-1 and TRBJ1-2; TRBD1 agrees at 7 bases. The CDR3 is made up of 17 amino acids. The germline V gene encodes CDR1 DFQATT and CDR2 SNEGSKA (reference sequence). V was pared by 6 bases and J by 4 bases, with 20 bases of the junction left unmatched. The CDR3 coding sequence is TGCAGTGCGAGGGACCGGGACAGCGTCGGAACCCTCTATGGCTACACCTTC. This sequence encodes CSARDRDSVGTLYGYTF.

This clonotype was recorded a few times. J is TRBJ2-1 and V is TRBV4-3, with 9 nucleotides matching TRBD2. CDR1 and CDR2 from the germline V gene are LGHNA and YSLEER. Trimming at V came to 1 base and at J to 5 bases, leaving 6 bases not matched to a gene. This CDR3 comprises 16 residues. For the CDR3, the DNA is TGCGCCAGCAGCCAAGTGGGCGGGGGGGCCGACAATGAGCAGTTCTTC. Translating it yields CASSQVGGGADNEQFF.

The CDR3 here is CATLYLTGTGDGYTF. The DNA for the CDR3 is TGTGCCACGCTTTACCTGACCGGGACAGGGGATGGCTACACCTTC. The chain couples TRBV6-5 to TRBJ1-2; 10 bases line up with TRBD1. The CDR3 consists of 15 residues. V trimming: 10 bases; J trimming: 6 bases; junction bases outside the gene matches: 14. Germline CDR1 is MNHEY and CDR2 is SVGAGI.

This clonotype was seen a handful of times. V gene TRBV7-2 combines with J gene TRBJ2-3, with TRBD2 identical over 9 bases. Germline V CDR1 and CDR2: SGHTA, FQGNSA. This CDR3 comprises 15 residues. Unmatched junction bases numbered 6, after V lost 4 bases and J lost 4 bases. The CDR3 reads CASSSIAGVADTQYF. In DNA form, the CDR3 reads TGTGCCAGCAGCTCGATAGCGGGGGTTGCAGATACGCAGTATTTT.

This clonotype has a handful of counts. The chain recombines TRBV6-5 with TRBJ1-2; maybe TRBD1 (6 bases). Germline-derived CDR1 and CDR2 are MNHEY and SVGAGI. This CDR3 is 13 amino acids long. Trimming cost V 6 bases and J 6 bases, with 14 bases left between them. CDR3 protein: CASRYTGNNGYTF. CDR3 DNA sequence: TGTGCCAGCAGATATACAGGGAACAATGGCTACACCTTC.